This T cell receptor beta chain was obtained from a study of OX40 agonist ivuxolimab in advanced cancers. Points from the study as a whole: There was clonal expansion of CD4+ and CD8+ blood T cells by week 6 at 0.1 to 3.0 mg/kg.

Concerning this clone: Its antigen is still unknown.

This table comes from immunoSEQ multiplex PCR, and its TCRdb copy is limited to in-frame clones, with some not included. This sample has 44,000 or so clones, with just over 85% found just once. Germline V CDR1 and CDR2: SGHTA, FQGTGA. Deletions cut 5 bases from V and 2 bases from J, with 12 bases between. This CDR3 has 14 residues. The chain couples TRBV7-3 to TRBJ1-1; weak D call: TRBD1 (5 bases). The source material was CD4+ or CD8+ T cells sorted from blood, sampled in a trial of the OX40 agonist ivuxolimab. The clonotype comes from an adult with an advanced solid tumor such as melanoma, head and neck, liver or kidney cancer. Here the CDR3 reads CASSQGGTNTEAFF. CDR3 bases: TGTGCCAGCAGCCAGGGAGGGACTAACACTGAAGCTTTCTTT. Looking up the rest from reference TRBV7-3 and TRBJ1-1 gives the full variable domain: GAGVSQTPSNKVTEKGKYVELRCDPISGHTALYWYRQSLGQGPEFLIYFQGTGAADDSGLPNDRFFAVRPEGSVSTLKIQRTERGDSAVYLCASSQGGTNTEAFFGQGTRLTVV.